This entry features one T cell receptor beta chain sequence. Its antigen is as yet unknown. This sample was included in a study of CD8 T cell repertoires and HIV-1 epitope variants. Study-level background: Control wells had CMV/EBV/flu peptides, negative Ebola AY9, or no peptide. Tested: three Gag epitope families, Nef HW9 and YT9.

Study-level results: The TAALDMSHF plasma variant had no responses, unlike KF9 (about five clonotypes) and HW9 (one). Six of nine antigen-specific clonotypes appeared cross-reactive to autologous or escape variants.

Germline V gene lookup returns CDR1 SEHNR and CDR2 FQNEAQ (reference sequence). The V end was cut by 5 bases, the J end by 1 base, with 6 bases between. This CDR3 contains 13 residues. TCRdb's table, derived via immunoSEQ multiplex PCR, lists solely in-frame clones and lacks some. The sample yields 5,500 to 7,000 clones, around two thirds seen once. The rearrangement joins TRBV7-9 to TRBJ2-1; weak D call: TRBD2 (6 bases). Source material: cultured CD8+ T cells derived from PBMCs. The source of this sequence is a male donor with HIV. In DNA, the CDR3 is TGTGCCAGCAGCGGGAGGTCCTACAATGAGCAGTTCTTC. It codes for CASSGRSYNEQFF.